This entry lists 13 T cell receptor beta chains sequenced from one sample in a study of PD-1 blockade in classical Hodgkin lymphoma. TCRdb's table, derived via immunoSEQ multiplex PCR, lists solely in-frame clones and lacks some. The sample lists about 63,000 clones, 88% seen once, with roughly 5% in the top ten. After autologous stem cell transplantation all patients relapsed, and prior brentuximab vedotin exposure differed between cohorts. The source material was peripheral blood mononuclear cells (PBMCs), sampled before the second cycle of nivolumab. Receptor source: a human donor with classical Hodgkin lymphoma.

The chain carries TRBV29-1 and TRBJ2-7, with a weak D call TRBD2 (6 bases). The CDR3 covers 13 residues. V was cut by 4 bases and J by 0 bases, with 10 bases left in between. Germline-derived CDR1 and CDR2 are SQVTM and ANQGSEA. The CDR3 spells CSVVQGLSYEQYF. Written as DNA, the CDR3 is TGCAGCGTTGTCCAGGGACTCTCCTACGAGCAGTACTTC.

The chain uses TRBV11-2 and TRBJ1-1; D is unresolved. V lost 3 bases, J lost 4 bases, and 3 bases lay in between. Germline assignment: CDR1 SGHAT and CDR2 FQNNGV. The CDR3 covers 11 residues. The CDR3 coding sequence is TGTGCCAGCAGCTTTCTCACTGAAGCTTTCTTT. Translated, it gives CASSFLTEAFF.

The chain joins TRBV5-1 to TRBJ1-1; 9 positions match TRBD1. The CDR3 spans 17 residues. The V and J ends lost 4 bases and 1 base, in that order; junction bases with no gene match: 11. In germline, CDR1 is SGHRS, CDR2 YFSETQ. The CDR3 region has the DNA TGCGCCAGCAGCCCAACAGGGGGCGCGGTTGGGAACACTGAAGCTTTCTTT. Protein product: CASSPTGGAVGNTEAFF. Variable domain in full (rest from reference TRBV5-1 and TRBJ1-1): KAGVTQTPRYLIKTRGQQVTLSCSPISGHRSVSWYQQTPGQGLQFLFEYFSETQRNKGNFPGRFSGRQFSNSRSEMNVSTLELGDSALYLCASSPTGGAVGNTEAFFGQGTRLTVV.

The V and J genes are TRBV5-1 and TRBJ1-1; no clear D. CDR1 SGHRS and CDR2 YFSETQ come from the germline V gene. V was cut by 4 bases and J by 5 bases, with 18 bases left in between. The CDR3 contains 15 residues. The CDR3 loop is CASSLSPDSPTEAFF. For the CDR3, the DNA is TGCGCCAGCAGCCTTTCCCCGGACTCTCCAACTGAAGCTTTCTTT. The variable domain in full, with the rest retrieved from reference TRBV5-1 and TRBJ1-1, is KAGVTQTPRYLIKTRGQQVTLSCSPISGHRSVSWYQQTPGQGLQFLFEYFSETQRNKGNFPGRFSGRQFSNSRSEMNVSTLELGDSALYLCASSLSPDSPTEAFFGQGTRLTVV.

The chain combines TRBV6-5 with TRBJ2-5; 11 nucleotides line up with TRBD2. The CDR3 loop spans 15 amino acids. Losses at the gene ends were 7 bases for V and 6 bases for J; bases not matched to a gene: 10. The germline CDR1 and CDR2 sequences are MNHEY and SVGAGI. The CDR3 DNA reads as TGTGCCAGCATTAATAGCGGGGGGGCCCCAAAGACCCAGTACTTC. Protein: CASINSGGAPKTQYF.

This clone has a single count. This chain connects TRBV5-1 to TRBJ2-5, with TRBD1 matching 7 bases. V gave up 3 bases and J gave up 4 bases; unmatched junction bases: 9. The V gene's germline CDR1 is SGHRS and CDR2 YFSETQ. CDR3 length: 15 residues. DNA of the CDR3: TGCGCCAGCAGCTGGATGGACAGGACTCGAGAGACCCAGTACTTC. Translating gives CASSWMDRTRETQYF.

V is TRBV7-9 and J is TRBJ1-6; 7 nucleotides line up with TRBD1. The CDR3 runs 16 residues. The V segment lost 5 bases and the J segment 5 bases; nucleotides outside the gene matches: 9. The germline CDR1 and CDR2 sequences are SEHNR and FQNEAQ (reference sequence). CDR3 coding DNA: TGTGCCAGCAGCCGCCAGGGGACAGTAAATAATTCACCCCTCCACTTT. Residues: CASSRQGTVNNSPLHF.

V gene TRBV6-1 combines with J gene TRBJ1-2; no clear D gene. Germline values: CDR1 MNHNS, CDR2 SASEGT. V was cut by 6 bases and J by 4 bases, with 6 bases left in between. This CDR3 has 11 residues. In DNA, the CDR3 is TGTGCCAGCAGGGCTGCCTATGGCTACACCTTC. As protein: CASRAAYGYTF.

This rearrangement joins TRBV28 to TRBJ2-3; 7 nucleotides agree with TRBD2. After removal of 5 bases from V and 1 base from J, the junction contained 18 bases not matched to a gene. The CDR3 consists of 19 residues. The V gene's germline CDR1 is MDHEN and CDR2 SYDVKM. The CDR3 sequence: CASSPPGVGVGRRTDTQYF. The CDR3 region has the DNA TGTGCCAGCAGTCCGCCGGGAGTTGGAGTCGGGAGGCGCACAGATACGCAGTATTTT.

The V gene is TRBV5-4, the J gene TRBJ2-1; 9 bases fit TRBD2. The ends lost 0 bases at V and 7 bases at J; junction bases unmatched: 5. This CDR3 region has 15 residues. CDR1 and CDR2 (germline): SGHNT, YYREEE (reference sequence). The CDR3 protein is CASSLARGGINEQFF. CDR3 DNA: TGTGCCAGCAGCTTGGCGCGGGGGGGTATAAATGAGCAGTTCTTC.

The V call is TRBV28, the J call TRBJ2-1; D may be TRBD2 (5 bases). V lost 6 bases to trimming and J lost 16 bases, with 16 bases between them. Germline V gene sequence: CDR1 MDHEN, CDR2 SYDVKM. The CDR3 has 11 residues. Here the CDR3 DNA reads TGTGCCAGCAGCCGATCTAGGAGGCATTTCTTC. Amino acid sequence: CASSRSRRHFF.

The J gene is TRBJ2-7, the V gene TRBV7-9; no clear D gene. Trimming took 5 bases from V and 9 from J, leaving 17 bases between them. Germline CDR1 reads SEHNR; CDR2 reads FQNEAQ (reference sequence). The CDR3 loop spans 13 amino acids. CDR3: CASSPGSRPTQYF. CDR3 in DNA: TGTGCCAGCAGCCCCGGGTCCCGACCTACGCAGTACTTC.

The CDR3 sequence is CASKASGGYEQYF. As DNA, the CDR3 is TGTGCCAGCAAGGCTAGCGGGGGCTACGAGCAGTACTTC. The V call is TRBV2, the J call TRBJ2-7; 10 bases are shared with TRBD2. This CDR3 spans 13 amino acids. Germline loops: CDR1 SNHLY, CDR2 FYNNEI. Germline trimming cut 7 bases from V and 3 bases from J; bases unmatched to any gene: 3.